This is a list of T cell receptor beta chains from one sample in a study of CD8+ T cells in alopecia areata. The protocol was immunoSEQ multiplex PCR, while the TCRdb copy is restricted to in-frame clones and leaves out a portion. The table includes 170,000 or so clones, about 48% detected once. Sequencing was performed on CD8+ T cells sorted from blood, taken at week 24, from a patient treated with tofacitinib. These receptors were taken from a human donor with alopecia areata. Both conserved end residues are part of each CDR3. A D gene is named only where the DNA matches it firmly. Not all rows give a size; the values are once, few, many and, for expanded clones, a class.

D gene: TRBD1; clone size: few; J gene: TRBJ1-1; V gene: TRBV5-5; CDR3 DNA: TGTGCCAGCAGCTCGAAACCCGGGACAGGGGATAACACTGAAGCTTTCTTT; CDR3 protein: CASSSKPGTGDNTEAFF
D gene: -; clone size: -; J gene: TRBJ1-6; V gene: TRBV30; CDR3 DNA: TGTGCCTGGAGTGAGGACAGTGGGCTTTCACCCCTCCACTTT; CDR3 protein: CAWSEDSGLSPLHF
D gene: -; clone size: -; J gene: TRBJ2-7; V gene: TRBV15; CDR3 DNA: TGTGCCACCAGCAGACCGACAGAATTCTACGAGCAGTACTTC; CDR3 protein: CATSRPTEFYEQYF
D gene: -; clone size: few; J gene: TRBJ1-1; V gene: TRBV9; CDR3 DNA: TGTGCCAGCAGCGAGGAGAACACTGAAGCTTTCTTT; CDR3 protein: CASSEENTEAFF
D gene: -; clone size: few; J gene: TRBJ2-7; V gene: TRBV11-2; CDR3 DNA: TGTGCCAGCAGCCTCGACTCCACATACGAGCAGTACTTC; CDR3 protein: CASSLDSTYEQYF
D gene: TRBD1; clone size: -; J gene: TRBJ1-1; V gene: TRBV6-5; CDR3 DNA: TGTGCCAGCAGTCAAGACAGGGGAGCTGAAGCTTTCTTT; CDR3 protein: CASSQDRGAEAFF
D gene: -; clone size: -; J gene: TRBJ1-1; V gene: TRBV7-3; CDR3 DNA: TGTGCCAGCAGCTTAACCGGCAGGGACACTGAAGCTTTCTTT; CDR3 protein: CASSLTGRDTEAFF
D gene: TRBD1; clone size: -; J gene: TRBJ2-3; V gene: TRBV29-1; CDR3 DNA: TGCAGCGTGGACTGGGACAGCGGACCTAGCACAGATACGCAGTATTTT; CDR3 protein: CSVDWDSGPSTDTQYF
D gene: -; clone size: -; J gene: TRBJ1-1; V gene: TRBV29-1; CDR3 DNA: TGCAGCGTTGACAGGGCCAGTCCGGAAGCTTTCTTT; CDR3 protein: CSVDRASPEAFF
D gene: TRBD2; clone size: -; J gene: TRBJ2-3; V gene: TRBV30; CDR3 DNA: TGTGCCGCGGGACTAGCGGCCACAGATACGCAGTATTTT; CDR3 protein: CAAGLAATDTQYF
D gene: -; clone size: -; J gene: TRBJ1-1; V gene: TRBV6-6; CDR3 DNA: TGTGCCAGCCTTTTGGGGGGAACTGAAGCTTTCTTT; CDR3 protein: CASLLGGTEAFF
D gene: -; clone size: few; J gene: TRBJ1-1; V gene: TRBV7-9; CDR3 DNA: TGTGCCAGCAGCTTAAGAGGGGGTCCGAACACTGAAGCTTTCTTT; CDR3 protein: CASSLRGGPNTEAFF
D gene: -; clone size: -; J gene: TRBJ2-7; V gene: TRBV30; CDR3 DNA: TGTGCCTGGAGTGTATCACAGGGAATGTTCTACGAGCAGTACTTC; CDR3 protein: CAWSVSQGMFYEQYF
D gene: -; clone size: -; J gene: TRBJ2-1; V gene: TRBV11-2; CDR3 DNA: TGTGCCAGCAGCTTAGGGGGTGAGCAGTTCTTC; CDR3 protein: CASSLGGEQFF
D gene: -; clone size: few; J gene: TRBJ1-1; V gene: TRBV29-1; CDR3 DNA: TGCAGCGTTGGGGGGGGCGCGGACACTGAAGCTTTCTTT; CDR3 protein: CSVGGGADTEAFF
D gene: -; clone size: -; J gene: TRBJ2-7; V gene: TRBV7-3; CDR3 DNA: TGTGCCAGCAGCTTATACCCCGAGGGTACCGACGAGCAGTACTTC; CDR3 protein: CASSLYPEGTDEQYF
D gene: -; clone size: -; J gene: TRBJ1-6; V gene: TRBV7-8; CDR3 DNA: TGTGCCAGCAGCCCGAAACTTTCACCCCTCCACTTT; CDR3 protein: CASSPKLSPLHF
D gene: -; clone size: -; J gene: TRBJ2-6; V gene: TRBV27; CDR3 DNA: TGTGCCAGCAGTTCCACTGGGGCCAACGTCCTGACTTTC; CDR3 protein: CASSSTGANVLTF
D gene: -; clone size: -; J gene: TRBJ1-2; V gene: TRBV5-1; CDR3 DNA: TGCGCCAGCAGCGCCTTCATGGGGATCGACTATGGCTACACCTTC; CDR3 protein: CASSAFMGIDYGYTF
D gene: -; clone size: few; J gene: TRBJ2-4; V gene: TRBV2; CDR3 DNA: TGTGCCAGCAGTCCAACTCGTGGGGGGCGTGGAGCCAAAAACATTCAGTACTTC; CDR3 protein: CASSPTRGGRGAKNIQYF
D gene: -; clone size: once; J gene: TRBJ1-1; V gene: TRBV29-1; CDR3 DNA: TGCAGCGTTGGGGCGAACACTGAAGCTTTCTTT; CDR3 protein: CSVGANTEAFF
D gene: TRBD2; clone size: few; J gene: TRBJ2-5; V gene: TRBV11-2; CDR3 DNA: TGTGCCAGCAGCTTACCACTAGCGGGGGACCAAGAGACCCAGTACTTC; CDR3 protein: CASSLPLAGDQETQYF
D gene: -; clone size: -; J gene: TRBJ2-6; V gene: TRBV19; CDR3 DNA: TGTGCCAGTAGTATAGACTGGGTCATCTCTGGGGCCAACGTCCTGACTTTC; CDR3 protein: CASSIDWVISGANVLTF
D gene: -; clone size: once; J gene: TRBJ2-3; V gene: TRBV9; CDR3 DNA: TGTGCCAGCAGCGGTGACAACACAGATACGCAGTATTTT; CDR3 protein: CASSGDNTDTQYF
D gene: -; clone size: -; J gene: TRBJ1-1; V gene: TRBV13; CDR3 DNA: TGTGCCAGCACCCCGGGGGGGCCCCGGACTGAAGCTTTCTTT; CDR3 protein: CASTPGGPRTEAFF
D gene: -; clone size: -; J gene: TRBJ2-7; V gene: TRBV7-8; CDR3 DNA: TGTGCCAGCAGCTTAGGGACAGCTCTCTCCTACGAGCAGTACTTC; CDR3 protein: CASSLGTALSYEQYF
D gene: TRBD2; clone size: -; J gene: TRBJ2-5; V gene: TRBV4-3; CDR3 DNA: TGCGCCAGCAGCCAAGATCCGGAAGCGGGGGAGACCCAGTACTTC; CDR3 protein: CASSQDPEAGETQYF
D gene: -; clone size: few; J gene: TRBJ2-5; V gene: TRBV9; CDR3 DNA: TGTGCCAGCAGCTCACCAGGGGAGTGGGAGACCCAGTACTTC; CDR3 protein: CASSSPGEWETQYF
D gene: -; clone size: -; J gene: TRBJ1-5; V gene: TRBV7-6; CDR3 DNA: TGTGCCAGCAGCTTAGGCTCAGATCCACATCAGCCCCAGCATTTT; CDR3 protein: CASSLGSDPHQPQHF
D gene: -; clone size: -; J gene: TRBJ2-2; V gene: TRBV30; CDR3 DNA: TGTGCCTGGGGTGAATCTAGTAGCACCGGGGAGCTGTTTTTT; CDR3 protein: CAWGESSSTGELFF
D gene: -; clone size: few; J gene: TRBJ1-1; V gene: TRBV30; CDR3 DNA: TGTGCCTGGAGTTCGTTGGGGAACACTGAAGCTTTCTTT; CDR3 protein: CAWSSLGNTEAFF
D gene: -; clone size: few; J gene: TRBJ2-1; V gene: TRBV6-5; CDR3 DNA: TGTGCCAGCCAGTCCTACAATGAGCAGTTCTTC; CDR3 protein: CASQSYNEQFF
D gene: -; clone size: few; J gene: TRBJ2-5; V gene: TRBV27; CDR3 DNA: TGTGCCAGCAGTCCGCGGGTACAAGAGACCCAGTACTTC; CDR3 protein: CASSPRVQETQYF
D gene: -; clone size: few; J gene: TRBJ1-2; V gene: TRBV27; CDR3 DNA: TGTGCCAGCAGTTCGGGGGGCACCTATGGCTACACCTTC; CDR3 protein: CASSSGGTYGYTF
D gene: TRBD1; clone size: few; J gene: TRBJ1-1; V gene: TRBV9; CDR3 DNA: TGTGCCAGCAGCGCACAGGGGTCCTACACTGAAGCTTTCTTT; CDR3 protein: CASSAQGSYTEAFF
D gene: -; clone size: -; J gene: TRBJ2-3; V gene: TRBV6-5; CDR3 DNA: TGTGCCAGCAGAAGTCCCGCAGATACGCAGTATTTT; CDR3 protein: CASRSPADTQYF
D gene: TRBD2; clone size: few; J gene: TRBJ2-7; V gene: TRBV2; CDR3 DNA: TGTGCCAGCGTTCTCGAGCGGGGGCCTACCTACGAGCAGTACTTC; CDR3 protein: CASVLERGPTYEQYF
D gene: TRBD1; clone size: -; J gene: TRBJ2-3; V gene: TRBV5-6; CDR3 DNA: TGTGCCAGCAGCTTTCGAAAAACAGGGGACAACAGAGATACGCAGTATTTT; CDR3 protein: CASSFRKTGDNRDTQYF
D gene: -; clone size: once; J gene: TRBJ1-1; V gene: TRBV30; CDR3 DNA: TGTGCCTGGAGTGGGGCGGTGAACACTGAAGCTTTCTTT; CDR3 protein: CAWSGAVNTEAFF
D gene: -; clone size: few; J gene: TRBJ1-1; V gene: TRBV13; CDR3 DNA: TGTGCCAGCAGCCGATGGACAGCGAACACTGAAGCTTTCTTT; CDR3 protein: CASSRWTANTEAFF
D gene: -; clone size: -; J gene: TRBJ2-1; V gene: TRBV21-1; CDR3 DNA: TGTGCCAGCAGCAAAGAGCGCACAGGGTCGTGGGAGGGTGAGCAGTTCTTC; CDR3 protein: CASSKERTGSWEGEQFF
D gene: -; clone size: -; J gene: TRBJ1-4; V gene: TRBV9; CDR3 DNA: TGTGCCAGCAGCGTAGGTCTAGGGCGCCGGATGGAAGAAAAACTGTTTTTT; CDR3 protein: CASSVGLGRRMEEKLFF
D gene: -; clone size: few; J gene: TRBJ1-5; V gene: TRBV7-8; CDR3 DNA: TGTGCCAGCAGCCCGGAAGGGTCTTTTAGCAATCAGCCCCAGCATTTT; CDR3 protein: CASSPEGSFSNQPQHF
D gene: TRBD1; clone size: -; J gene: TRBJ2-1; V gene: TRBV2; CDR3 DNA: TGTGCCAGAGGGACAGGGCCCTACAATGAGCAGTTCTTC; CDR3 protein: CARGTGPYNEQFF
D gene: -; clone size: -; J gene: TRBJ2-2; V gene: TRBV7-9; CDR3 DNA: TGTGCCAGCAGCAACACCCAGGAATCGAACACCGGGGAGCTGTTTTTT; CDR3 protein: CASSNTQESNTGELFF
D gene: -; clone size: -; J gene: TRBJ2-1; V gene: TRBV21-1; CDR3 DNA: TGTGCCAGCAGCAAAGCGACAAGGATCAATGAGCAGTTCTTC; CDR3 protein: CASSKATRINEQFF
D gene: TRBD1; clone size: -; J gene: TRBJ1-2; V gene: TRBV13; CDR3 DNA: TGTGCCAGCAGCAAGCCCGGACAGGGCTTAGACTATGGCTACACCTTC; CDR3 protein: CASSKPGQGLDYGYTF
D gene: -; clone size: -; J gene: TRBJ2-7; V gene: TRBV7-9; CDR3 DNA: TGTGCCAGCAGCTTAGATGGAGGGAGCTACGAGCAGTACTTC; CDR3 protein: CASSLDGGSYEQYF
D gene: -; clone size: few; J gene: TRBJ2-1; V gene: TRBV19; CDR3 DNA: TGTGCCAGTATGGGGGGCTCCTACAATGAGCAGTTCTTC; CDR3 protein: CASMGGSYNEQFF
D gene: -; clone size: few; J gene: TRBJ2-3; V gene: TRBV9; CDR3 DNA: TGTGCCAGCAGCGTAGCGGGTGTCACAGATACGCAGTATTTT; CDR3 protein: CASSVAGVTDTQYF
D gene: TRBD1; clone size: -; J gene: TRBJ2-2; V gene: TRBV10-3; CDR3 DNA: TGTGCCATCAGTGACCCGGGACAGGGGGACGGGGAGCTGTTTTTT; CDR3 protein: CAISDPGQGDGELFF
D gene: TRBD1; clone size: few; J gene: TRBJ2-6; V gene: TRBV7-9; CDR3 DNA: TGTGCCAGCAGCAACCGGGACAGGGGTTACTCTGGGGCCAACGTCCTGACTTTC; CDR3 protein: CASSNRDRGYSGANVLTF
D gene: -; clone size: -; J gene: TRBJ2-3; V gene: TRBV7-9; CDR3 DNA: TGTGCCAGCAGCCAGGGGAAGTCCGGTCAGTATTTT; CDR3 protein: CASSQGKSGQYF
D gene: -; clone size: -; J gene: TRBJ2-3; V gene: TRBV27; CDR3 DNA: TGTGCCAGCAGTTTAGGTGATACGCAGTATTTT; CDR3 protein: CASSLGDTQYF